Listed below are T cell receptor beta chains from one sample, sequenced in a study of cytomegalovirus exposure and HLA in healthy donors. The repertoire was sequenced with immunoSEQ multiplex PCR; TCRdb's copy has only in-frame clones and lacks some. This table has around 130,000 clones, 55% to 75% appearing once. The sample consisted of PBMCs. The source is a man aged 30 to 45 in good health and CMV-seropositive. Each CDR3 is given with its conserved first and last residue. D genes are given only for firm matches. The size field is filled for only some rows; it gives once, few, many or a size class.

D	V	size	J	DNA	CDR3
NA	TRBV23-1	NA	TRBJ2-5	TGCGCCAGCAGTCCCCGTGTCGGGAAGACGGGTGAGACCCAGTACTTC	CASSPRVGKTGETQYF
TRBD1	TRBV27	NA	TRBJ2-1	TGTGCCAGCAGACAGGACAGGGCGGACAATGAGCAGTTCTTC	CASRQDRADNEQFF
NA	TRBV7-2	NA	TRBJ2-7	TGTGCCAGCGAGAGAACGGGAGTAAACTACGAGCAGTACTTC	CASERTGVNYEQYF
NA	TRBV27	NA	TRBJ2-1	TGTGCCAGCAGCCCCCTAAGAGCTGGGTACGTGAGGAATGAGCAGTTCTTC	CASSPLRAGYVRNEQFF
NA	TRBV2	NA	TRBJ2-7	TGTGCCAGCAGACTTTTGGGGGGGGCTATCTACGAGCAGTACTTC	CASRLLGGAIYEQYF
TRBD1	TRBV5-1	NA	TRBJ1-3	TGCGCCAGCAGCCTAGGATCAATGACAGGGGGAAACACCATATATTTT	CASSLGSMTGGNTIYF
NA	TRBV30	few	TRBJ2-3	TGTGCCTGGATCTCCTCGACAGATACGCAGTATTTT	CAWISSTDTQYF
NA	TRBV6-5	NA	TRBJ2-1	TGTGCCAGCAGTTACTTTACCGGGATCTCCTACAATGAGCAGTTCTTC	CASSYFTGISYNEQFF
TRBD1	TRBV30	NA	TRBJ1-5	TGTGCCTGGAGTTCCGGGACAGCCTTCTTGTCCCAGCATTTT	CAWSSGTAFLSQHF
NA	TRBV6-5	NA	TRBJ1-2	TGTGCCAGCAGTTACGGTGAGGACGGCGCGGGCACCTTC	CASSYGEDGAGTF
NA	TRBV9	NA	TRBJ2-3	TGTGCCAGCAGCAGATACAGGGTCCCAAATACGCAGTATTTT	CASSRYRVPNTQYF
TRBD1	TRBV28	NA	TRBJ1-6	TGTGCCAGCAGGTGGACCTGGGGACAGGGCTCTTCACCCCTCCACTTT	CASRWTWGQGSSPLHF
NA	TRBV28	NA	TRBJ2-7	TGTGCCAGCAGTTCCGGACAGCCCTACGAGCAGTACTTC	CASSSGQPYEQYF
TRBD1	TRBV7-6	NA	TRBJ2-7	TGTGCCAGCAGCTCCCTAGGACGACAGGGGCTCCCCTACGAGCAGTACTTC	CASSSLGRQGLPYEQYF
TRBD2	TRBV7-7	NA	TRBJ2-5	TGTGCTAGCAGCCCTCCGGGACTAGCGGGTTTGGGCGAGACCCAGTACTTC	CASSPPGLAGLGETQYF
TRBD1	TRBV2	NA	TRBJ1-1	TGTGCCAGCAGTTGGACAGGGGGAGGAGCTGAAGCTTTCTTT	CASSWTGGGAEAFF
TRBD1	TRBV4-1	NA	TRBJ2-7	TGCGCCAGCAGCCACAGGGGACAGGGCGGCGAGCAGTACTTC	CASSHRGQGGEQYF
NA	TRBV11-2	NA	TRBJ1-2	TGTGCCAGCAGCCAGAGGTTTCGCTATGGCTACACCTTC	CASSQRFRYGYTF
TRBD2	TRBV5-4	NA	TRBJ2-5	TGTGCCAGCAGTTTGTCACTAGCGGGATTGTACCAAGAGACCCAGTACTTC	CASSLSLAGLYQETQYF
TRBD1	TRBV2	NA	TRBJ2-3	TGTGCCAGCAGTGGGGACAGAGGCACAGATACGCAGTATTTT	CASSGDRGTDTQYF
NA	TRBV2	once	TRBJ2-5	TGTGCCAGCAGACGTGAGGAGACCCAGTACTTC	CASRREETQYF